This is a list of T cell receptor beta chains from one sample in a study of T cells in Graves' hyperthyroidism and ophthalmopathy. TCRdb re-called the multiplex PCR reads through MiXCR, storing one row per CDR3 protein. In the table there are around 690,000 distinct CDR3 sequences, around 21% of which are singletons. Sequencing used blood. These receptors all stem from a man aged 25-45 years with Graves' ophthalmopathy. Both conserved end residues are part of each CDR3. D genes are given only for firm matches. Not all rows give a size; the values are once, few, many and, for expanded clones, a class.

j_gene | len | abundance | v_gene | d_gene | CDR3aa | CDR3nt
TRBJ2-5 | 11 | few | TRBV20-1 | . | CSARGVETQYF | TGCAGTGCAAGGGGTGTGGAGACCCAGTACTTC
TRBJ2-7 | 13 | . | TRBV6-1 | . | CASSEAGLSEQYF | TGTGCCAGCAGTGAAGCCGGACTTTCCGAGCAGTACTTC
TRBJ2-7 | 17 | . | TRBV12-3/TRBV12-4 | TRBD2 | CASSSLKKTSGIHEQYF | TGTGCCAGCAGTTCCTTAAAGAAGACTAGCGGGATTCACGAGCAGTACTTC
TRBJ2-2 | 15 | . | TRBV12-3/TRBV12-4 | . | CASSWRGRGTGELFF | TGTGCCAGCAGTTGGAGAGGCAGGGGTACCGGGGAGCTGTTTTTT
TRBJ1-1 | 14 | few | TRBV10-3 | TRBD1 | CAISDPGQGAEAFF | TGTGCCATCAGTGACCCCGGACAGGGGGCTGAAGCTTTCTTT
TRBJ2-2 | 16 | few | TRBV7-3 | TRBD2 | CASSLTVREGPGELFF | TGTGCCAGCAGCTTAACCGTCCGGGAGGGCCCCGGGGAGCTGTTTTTT
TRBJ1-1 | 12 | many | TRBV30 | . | CAWSVLGDEAFF | TGTGCCTGGAGTGTACTCGGGGATGAAGCTTTCTTT
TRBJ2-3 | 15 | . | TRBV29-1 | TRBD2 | CSLKRSGRKTDTQYF | TGCAGCCTCAAGCGCAGCGGGAGAAAGACAGATACGCAGTATTTT
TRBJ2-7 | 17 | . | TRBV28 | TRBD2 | CASPPGLAGVLVNEQYF | TGTGCCAGCCCCCCGGGACTAGCGGGAGTATTAGTGAACGAGCAGTACTTC
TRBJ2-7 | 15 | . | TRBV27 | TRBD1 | CASSMTGLPSYEQYF | TGTGCCAGCAGCATGACAGGGTTACCCTCCTACGAGCAGTACTTC
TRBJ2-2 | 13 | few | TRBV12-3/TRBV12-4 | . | CASSYDLAGELFF | TGTGCCAGCAGTTATGACCTGGCCGGGGAGCTGTTTTTT
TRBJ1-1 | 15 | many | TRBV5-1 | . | CASSLAVQRDTEAFF | TGCGCCAGCAGCTTGGCGGTACAAAGAGACACTGAAGCTTTCTTT
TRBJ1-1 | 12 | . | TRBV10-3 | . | CAIKGGWGEAFF | TGTGCCATCAAGGGTGGCTGGGGTGAAGCTTTCTTT
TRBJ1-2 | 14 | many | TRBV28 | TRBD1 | CASRPGQGGSGYTF | TGTGCCAGCAGACCTGGACAGGGGGGGAGCGGCTACACCTTC
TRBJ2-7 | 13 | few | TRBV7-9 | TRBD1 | CASSLDRGPEQYF | TGTGCCAGCAGCTTAGACAGGGGGCCCGAGCAGTACTTC
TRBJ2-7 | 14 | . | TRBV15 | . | CATSRAQGRYEQYF | TGTGCCACCAGCAGAGCACAGGGCCGGTACGAGCAGTACTTC
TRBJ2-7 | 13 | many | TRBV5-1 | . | CASSLAKRTEQYF | TGCGCCAGCAGCTTGGCCAAACGTACCGAGCAGTACTTC
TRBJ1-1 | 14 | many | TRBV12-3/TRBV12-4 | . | CASSPAGVNTEAFF | TGTGCCAGCAGCCCGGCAGGGGTGAACACTGAAGCTTTCTTT
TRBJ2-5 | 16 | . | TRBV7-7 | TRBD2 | CASSLGPSGSQETQYF | TGTGCTAGCAGCTTAGGTCCTAGCGGTTCTCAAGAGACCCAGTACTTC
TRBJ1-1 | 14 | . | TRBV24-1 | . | CAISDGAGITEAFF | TGTGCCATCAGTGACGGGGCGGGGATCACTGAAGCTTTCTTT
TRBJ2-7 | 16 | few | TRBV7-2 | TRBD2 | CASSLGVRGRAYEQYF | TGTGCCAGCAGCTTAGGGGTTCGGGGGAGGGCCTACGAGCAGTACTTC
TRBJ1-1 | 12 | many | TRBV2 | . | CASSYRQPEAFF | TGTGCCAGCAGTTACCGACAGCCTGAAGCTTTCTTT
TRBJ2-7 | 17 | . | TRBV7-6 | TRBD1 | CASCSPPLGTGWEEQYF | TGTGCCAGCTGCTCCCCACCCCTGGGGACAGGGTGGGAGGAGCAGTACTTC
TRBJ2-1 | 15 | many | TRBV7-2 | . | CASSLDSGPYNEQFF | TGTGCCAGCAGCTTAGATTCGGGGCCCTACAATGAGCAGTTCTTC
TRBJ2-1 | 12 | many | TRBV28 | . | CASSPSFNEQFF | TGTGCCAGCAGCCCTAGCTTTAATGAGCAGTTCTTC
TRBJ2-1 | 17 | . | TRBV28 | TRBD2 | CASSLGPSREGNNEQFF | TGTGCCAGCAGTTTGGGACCATCGCGGGAGGGTAACAATGAGCAGTTCTTC
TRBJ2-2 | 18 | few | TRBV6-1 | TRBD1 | CASRPSYVGTDYTGELFF | TGTGCCAGCAGACCAAGTTACGTTGGGACAGACTACACCGGGGAGCTGTTTTTT
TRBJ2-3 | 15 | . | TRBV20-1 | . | CSARDDGRHTDTQYF | TGCAGTGCTAGAGACGACGGGAGACACACAGATACGCAGTATTTT
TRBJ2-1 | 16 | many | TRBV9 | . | CASSVGQGSSYNEQFF | TGTGCCAGCAGCGTCGGGCAGGGGAGCTCCTACAATGAGCAGTTCTTC
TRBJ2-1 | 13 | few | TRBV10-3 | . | CAISEIMTNEQFF | TGTGCCATCAGTGAGATTATGACCAATGAGCAGTTCTTC
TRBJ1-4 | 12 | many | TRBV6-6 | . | CASSYGREKLFF | TGTGCCAGCAGTTACGGCAGGGAAAAACTGTTTTTT
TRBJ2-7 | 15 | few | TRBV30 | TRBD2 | CAWIRLQRGSYEQYF | TGTGCCTGGATTCGTCTTCAGCGGGGCTCCTACGAGCAGTACTTC
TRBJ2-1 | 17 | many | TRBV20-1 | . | CSARDRVQSPPYNEQFF | TGCAGTGCTAGAGATAGGGTCCAGTCACCTCCTTACAATGAGCAGTTCTTC
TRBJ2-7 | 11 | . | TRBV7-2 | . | CASSADSEQYF | TGTGCCAGCAGCGCGGACAGTGAACAGTACTTC
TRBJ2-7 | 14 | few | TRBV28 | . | CASSPPRGAYEQYF | TGTGCCAGCAGTCCCCCCCGGGGTGCCTACGAGCAGTACTTC
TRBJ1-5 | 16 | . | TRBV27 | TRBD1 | CASSLFGDRLNQPQHF | TGTGCCAGCAGTTTATTTGGGGACAGGTTAAATCAGCCCCAGCATTTT
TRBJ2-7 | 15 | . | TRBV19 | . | CASSPYGGTGNEQYF | TGTGCCAGTAGTCCATATGGCGGGACGGGGAACGAGCAGTACTTC
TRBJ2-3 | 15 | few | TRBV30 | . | CAWSVGSLSTDTQYF | TGTGCCTGGAGTGTGGGCAGCCTATCCACAGATACGCAGTATTTT
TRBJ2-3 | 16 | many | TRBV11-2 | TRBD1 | CASSLRTGHNTDTQYF | TGTGCCAGCAGCCTCCGGACAGGGCATAACACAGATACGCAGTATTTT